This entry describes one T cell receptor (beta chain). Its target is not known. CDR1 is SGDLS and CDR2 is YYNGEE in the germline V gene. The CDR3 length is 15 residues. V lost 4 bases, J lost 3 bases, and 9 bases stayed unmatched. This sample is drawn from a study of T cell responses to AZD1222 COVID-19 vaccine. Study-wide results and caveats: The study identified only five or six AZD1222 recipients as seropositive at baseline. Samples come after the peak T cell response, not at day 14.

The protocol was immunoSEQ multiplex PCR, while the TCRdb copy is restricted to in-frame clones and leaves out a portion. The table lists some 110,000 clones, roughly 87% of them singletons. This receptor was obtained from an adult in good health. The sequenced sample was peripheral blood, obtained on day 0 of AZD1222 vaccination. The chain links TRBV9 to TRBJ2-7; 8 nucleotides agree with TRBD1. CDR3 in amino acids: CASSFRTGKVYEQYF. The CDR3 coding sequence is TGTGCCAGCAGCTTTCGGACAGGGAAAGTCTACGAGCAGTACTTC.